This T cell receptor (beta chain) was recovered during a study of T cell changes during pregnancy in multiple sclerosis. Trimming took 4 bases from V and 0 from J; bases not matched to a gene: 7. This CDR3 is built from 16 residues. Per the germline V gene, CDR1 is SEHNR and CDR2 is FQNEAQ (reference sequence). Assay used: immunoSEQ multiplex PCR; TCRdb lists only in-frame clones, some missing. The profile covers around 77,000 clones, with around 91% appearing a single time and 0.6% to 0.8% taken by the ten largest. The specimen comprised peripheral blood, sampled in the third trimester of pregnancy. This TCR was sampled from a female donor in good health, enrolled as a control in a pregnancy study. The chain has TRBV7-9 and TRBJ2-3, with 7 bases that match TRBD1. CDR3: CASSSSDRISTDTQYF. The CDR3 DNA reads TGTGCCAGCAGCTCCTCGGACAGGATTAGCACAGATACGCAGTATTTT.